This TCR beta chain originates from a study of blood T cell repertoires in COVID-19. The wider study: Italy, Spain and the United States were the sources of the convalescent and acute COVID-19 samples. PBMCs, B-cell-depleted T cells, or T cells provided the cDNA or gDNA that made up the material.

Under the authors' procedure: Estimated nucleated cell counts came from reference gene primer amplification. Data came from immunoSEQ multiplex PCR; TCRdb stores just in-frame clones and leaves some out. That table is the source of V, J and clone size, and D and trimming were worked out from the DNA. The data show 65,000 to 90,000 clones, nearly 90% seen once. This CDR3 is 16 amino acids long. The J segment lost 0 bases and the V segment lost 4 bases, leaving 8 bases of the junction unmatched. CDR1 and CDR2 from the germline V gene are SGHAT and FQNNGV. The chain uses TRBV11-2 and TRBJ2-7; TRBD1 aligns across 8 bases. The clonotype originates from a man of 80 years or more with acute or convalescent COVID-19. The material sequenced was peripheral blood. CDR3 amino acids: CASSSPRDRNSYEQYF. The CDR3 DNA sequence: TGTGCCAGCAGCTCGCCCCGGGACAGGAACTCCTACGAGCAGTACTTC. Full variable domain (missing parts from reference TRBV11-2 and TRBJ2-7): EAGVAQSPRYKIIEKRQSVAFWCNPISGHATLYWYQQILGQGPKLLIQFQNNGVVDDSQLPKDRFSAERLKGVDSTLKIQPAKLEDSAVYLCASSSPRDRNSYEQYFGPGTRLTVT.